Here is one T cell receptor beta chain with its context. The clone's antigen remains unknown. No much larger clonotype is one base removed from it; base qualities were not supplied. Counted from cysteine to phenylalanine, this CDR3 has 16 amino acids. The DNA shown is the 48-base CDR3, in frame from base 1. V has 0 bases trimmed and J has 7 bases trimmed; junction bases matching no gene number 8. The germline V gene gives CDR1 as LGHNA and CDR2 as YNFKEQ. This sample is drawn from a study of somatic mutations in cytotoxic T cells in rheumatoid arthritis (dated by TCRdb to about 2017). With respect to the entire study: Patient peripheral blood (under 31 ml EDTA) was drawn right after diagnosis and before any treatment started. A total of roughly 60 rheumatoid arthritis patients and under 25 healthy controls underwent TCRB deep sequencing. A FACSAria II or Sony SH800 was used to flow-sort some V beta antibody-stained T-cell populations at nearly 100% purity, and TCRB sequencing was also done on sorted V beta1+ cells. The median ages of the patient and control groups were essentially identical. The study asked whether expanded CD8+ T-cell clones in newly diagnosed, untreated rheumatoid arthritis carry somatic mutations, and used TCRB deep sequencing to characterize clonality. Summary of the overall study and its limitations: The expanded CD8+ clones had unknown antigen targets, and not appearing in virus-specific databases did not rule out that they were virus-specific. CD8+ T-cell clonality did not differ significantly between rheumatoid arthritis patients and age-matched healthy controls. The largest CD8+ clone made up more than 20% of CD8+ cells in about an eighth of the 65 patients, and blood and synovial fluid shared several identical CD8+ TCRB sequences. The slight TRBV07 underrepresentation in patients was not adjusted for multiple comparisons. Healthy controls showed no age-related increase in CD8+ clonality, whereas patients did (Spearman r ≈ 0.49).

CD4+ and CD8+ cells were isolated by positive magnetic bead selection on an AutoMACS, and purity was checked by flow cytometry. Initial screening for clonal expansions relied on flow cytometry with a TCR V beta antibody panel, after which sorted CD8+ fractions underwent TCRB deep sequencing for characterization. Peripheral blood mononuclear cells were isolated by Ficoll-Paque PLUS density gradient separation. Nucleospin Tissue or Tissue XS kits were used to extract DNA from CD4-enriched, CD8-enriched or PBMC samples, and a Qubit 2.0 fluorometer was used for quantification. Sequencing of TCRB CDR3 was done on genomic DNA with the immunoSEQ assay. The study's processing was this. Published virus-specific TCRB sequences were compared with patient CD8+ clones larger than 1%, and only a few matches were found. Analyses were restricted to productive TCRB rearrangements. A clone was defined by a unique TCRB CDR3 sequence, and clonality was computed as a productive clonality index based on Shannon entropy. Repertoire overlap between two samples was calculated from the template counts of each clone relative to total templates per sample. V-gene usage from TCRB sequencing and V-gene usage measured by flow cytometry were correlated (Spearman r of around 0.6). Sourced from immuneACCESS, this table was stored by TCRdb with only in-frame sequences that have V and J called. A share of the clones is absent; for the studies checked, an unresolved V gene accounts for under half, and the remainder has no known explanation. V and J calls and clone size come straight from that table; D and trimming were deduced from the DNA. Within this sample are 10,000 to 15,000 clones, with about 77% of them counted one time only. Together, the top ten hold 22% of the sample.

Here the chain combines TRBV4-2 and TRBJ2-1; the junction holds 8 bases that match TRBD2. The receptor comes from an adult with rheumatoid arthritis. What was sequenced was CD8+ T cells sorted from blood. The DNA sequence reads TGTGCCAGCAGCCAAGATGACGGGAGGGGGAGTAATGAGCAGTTCTTC. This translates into CASSQDDGRGSNEQFF.